This T cell receptor beta chain stems from a study of cytomegalovirus exposure and HLA in healthy donors. PCR primers comprised 60 Vbeta and 13 Jbeta primers. Clones were read by immunoSEQ multiplex PCR, and TCRdb kept only the in-frame ones, dropping some. The sample lists approximately 120,000 clones, 81% occurring once. Germline-derived CDR1 and CDR2 are SGHTA and FQGTGA. This CDR3 is built from 15 residues. The ends lost 2 bases at V and 5 bases at J; junction bases unmatched: 4. A few counts support this clone. This receptor was identified in a woman aged 25-40 years in good health and CMV-seronegative. Sample: PBMCs. This chain connects TRBV7-3 to TRBJ2-1; 9 nucleotides agree with TRBD2. CDR3 DNA: TGTGCCAGCAGCTTAGGCGCGGGAGGGCACAATGAGCAGTTCTTC. Translation: CASSLGAGGHNEQFF.